The count of the clone carrying this T cell receptor beta chain is one. The CDR3 contains 16 residues. CDR1 and CDR2 from the germline V gene are SGHVS and FNYEAQ. V was trimmed by 3 bases and J by 2 bases, leaving 14 bases between them. Per the study methods: Quantification of nucleated cells was approximated via reference gene primer amplification. Libraries were prepared by immunoSEQ multiplex PCR; TCRdb keeps only in-frame clonotypes and omits some of them. The DNA was the basis for D and trimming; V, J and clone size are from that table. Of about 270,000 clones listed, around nine tenths were seen once; the top ten hold approximately 9%. The data derive from a study of blood T cell repertoires in COVID-19. On the study more broadly: Samples came from the United States, Italy and Spain, spanning acute and convalescent COVID-19.

The sequencing input was peripheral blood. This sequence joins TRBV7-6 and TRBJ1-3; tentatively, D is TRBD1 (5 bases). The clonotype comes from a man aged 40-50 years with active or convalescent COVID-19. CDR3 DNA: TGTGCCAGCAGCTTGAGCGGGGCGGGGACTGGAAACACCATATATTTT. Protein sequence: CASSLSGAGTGNTIYF.